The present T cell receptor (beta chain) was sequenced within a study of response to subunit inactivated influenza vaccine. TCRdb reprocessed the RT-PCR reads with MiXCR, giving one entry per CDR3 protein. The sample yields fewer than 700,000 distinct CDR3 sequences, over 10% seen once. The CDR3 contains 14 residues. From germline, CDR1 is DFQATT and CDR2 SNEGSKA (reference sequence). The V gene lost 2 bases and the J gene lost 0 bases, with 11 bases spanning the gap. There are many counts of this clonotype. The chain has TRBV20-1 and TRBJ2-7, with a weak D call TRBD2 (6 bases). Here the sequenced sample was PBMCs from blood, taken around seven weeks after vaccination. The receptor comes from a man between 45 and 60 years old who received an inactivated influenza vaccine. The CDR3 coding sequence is TGCAGTGCTAGATTGGCGGGACTCTCCTACGAGCAGTACTTC. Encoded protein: CSARLAGLSYEQYF.